Below are 14 T cell receptor beta chains sequenced from a single sample in a study of blood T cell repertoires in COVID-19. Profiling relied on immunoSEQ multiplex PCR, and the TCRdb table lists in-frame clones only, not all of them. The sample carries a few hundred thousand clones, 75% to 90% recorded once. The sequenced sample consisted of PBMCs or T cells enriched from blood (not recorded which). The receptor set was obtained from a woman aged 55-70 years who had recovered from COVID-19.

The chain combines TRBV6-5 with TRBJ1-4; 12 nucleotides align to TRBD1. This CDR3 is 15 amino acids long. V was pared by 11 bases and J by 7 bases, with 11 bases of the junction left unmatched. Germline V gene sequence: CDR1 MNHEY, CDR2 SVGAGI. The CDR3 is CAGGTGGAGAEKLFF. The CDR3 bases are TGTGCCGGCGGGACAGGGGGCGCGGGGGCTGAAAAACTGTTTTTT.

The genes are TRBV29-1 and TRBJ2-3; 7 nucleotides line up with TRBD1. V shed 6 bases, J shed 4 bases, and the junction held 7 bases outside the gene matches. The CDR3 has 13 amino acids. Germline V gene sequence: CDR1 SQVTM, CDR2 ANQGSEA. For the CDR3, the DNA is TGCAGCGTAGAGACAGGGAGCCCAGATACGCAGTATTTT. Its translation: CSVETGSPDTQYF.

The chain recombines TRBV3-1 (or the pseudogene TRBV3-2) with TRBJ1-5; 7 bases match TRBD1. With 4 bases clipped from V and 0 bases from J, the junction kept 3 bases outside the gene matches. Germline V gene lookup returns CDR1 LGHDT and CDR2 YNNKEL (reference sequence). This CDR3 contains 15 residues. The CDR3 region has the DNA TGTGCCAGCAGCCGGGGACAGTATAGCAATCAGCCCCAGCATTTT. It specifies CASSRGQYSNQPQHF.

For this clone: The sample has other DNA sequences that encode this CDR3 too. V and J are TRBV27 and TRBJ1-2; 7 bases are a match to TRBD1. Germline CDR1 MNHEY, CDR2 SMNVEV (reference sequence). There are 13 residues in the CDR3. Trimming removed 1 base from V and 4 bases from J; junction bases left unmatched: 0. The CDR3 nucleotides are TGTGCCAGCAGTTTATACAGGGGCTATGGCTACACCTTC. Its translation is CASSLYRGYGYTF.

The rearrangement uses TRBV6-6 and TRBJ2-7; D ambiguous. Germline V gene data show CDR1 as MNHNY and CDR2 as SVGAGI (reference sequence). V dropped 0 bases and J dropped 5 bases, with 8 bases sitting between them. The CDR3 is 13 residues long. The CDR3: CASSYSSVHEQYV. The DNA of the CDR3 is TGTGCCAGCAGTTACTCATCAGTCCACGAGCAGTACGTC.

V is TRBV6-5 and J is TRBJ1-1; D call uncertain. The CDR3 extends over 13 amino acids. Germline-derived CDR1 and CDR2 are MNHEY and SVGAGI. With 4 bases removed from V and 0 bases from J, the gap between germline ends came to 6 bases. CDR3 DNA: TGTGCCAGCAGTTTTACACTGAACACTGAAGCTTTCTTT. It specifies CASSFTLNTEAFF.

CDR3 coding DNA: TGTGCCATCAGTGGGTCTAGCGGGGGGGCCGATGAGACCCAGTACTTC. It translates to CAISGSSGGADETQYF. J is TRBJ2-5 and V is TRBV10-3, with 12 nucleotides matching TRBD2. This CDR3 region has 16 residues. The ends lost 4 bases at V and 5 bases at J; junction bases unmatched: 8. Germline V gene sequence: CDR1 ENHRY, CDR2 SYGVKD.

The chain carries TRBV28 and TRBJ1-2; possibly TRBD1 for D (6 bases). CDR1 and CDR2 from the germline V gene are MDHEN and SYDVKM. Trimming shortened V by 5 bases and J by 8 bases, and 24 bases separated the two germline ends. The CDR3 is 16 residues long. Here the CDR3 reads CASSPADRSKVFGYTF. The DNA for the CDR3 is TGTGCCAGCAGTCCCGCCGACAGGTCTAAGGTCTTCGGCTACACCTTC.

CDR3 bases: TGTGCCAGCAATAGACAGGGGTATAGCAATCAGCCCCAGCATTTT. This encodes CASNRQGYSNQPQHF. The chain joins TRBV6-5 to TRBJ1-5, with 8 nucleotides matching TRBD1. The V segment lost 7 bases and the J segment 0 bases; nucleotides outside the gene matches: 5. The CDR3 covers 15 residues. Germline values: CDR1 MNHEY, CDR2 SVGAGI.

J is TRBJ2-5 and V is TRBV3-1 (or the pseudogene TRBV3-2), with 12 bases identical to TRBD2. V shed 4 bases and J 1 base; nucleotides not matched to a gene: 4. The CDR3 consists of 16 residues. Per the germline V gene, CDR1 is LGHDT and CDR2 is YNNKEL (reference sequence). CDR3 sequence reads: CASSLRLAGVQETQYF. The CDR3 coding sequence is TGTGCCAGCAGCCTCCGACTAGCGGGGGTCCAAGAGACCCAGTACTTC.

This clone turned up a few times. This chain uses TRBV5-1 with TRBJ2-7; TRBD1 agrees at 9 bases. V gave up 6 bases and J gave up 3 bases; unmatched junction bases: 7. The CDR3 extends over 14 amino acids. From germline, CDR1 is SGHRS and CDR2 YFSETQ. CDR3 residues: CASTPGQGNYEQYF. CDR3 nucleotide sequence: TGCGCCAGCACCCCGGGACAGGGAAACTACGAGCAGTACTTC.

V and J are TRBV20-1 and TRBJ1-6; D possibly corresponds to TRBD1 (5 bases). The CDR3 extends over 16 amino acids. Germline CDR1 is DFQATT and CDR2 is SNEGSKA (reference sequence). The V gene lost 3 bases and the J gene lost 5 bases, with 17 bases spanning the gap. The CDR3 region has the DNA TGCAGTGCTAGTAGCCCACGGAGGGGAGATAATTCACCCCTCCACTTT. Residues: CSASSPRRGDNSPLHF.

This chain connects TRBV7-2 to TRBJ1-1; D is unresolved. In germline, CDR1 is SGHTA, CDR2 FQGNSA. With 1 base removed from V and 1 base from J, the gap between germline ends came to 7 bases. The CDR3 contains 14 residues. DNA of the CDR3: TGTGCCAGCAGCTTAGTATTCAGGAACACTGAAGCTTTCTTT. It specifies CASSLVFRNTEAFF.

The rearrangement uses TRBV4-1 and TRBJ1-5, with 11 bases that match TRBD1. Germline loops: CDR1 MGHRA, CDR2 YSYEKL. V lost 1 base and J lost 4; bases outside the gene matches: 9. CDR3 length: 18 amino acids. CDR3 loop: CASSQVLRGQGENQPQHF. The CDR3 DNA sequence: TGCGCCAGCAGCCAAGTTCTTAGGGGACAGGGGGAAAATCAGCCCCAGCATTTT.